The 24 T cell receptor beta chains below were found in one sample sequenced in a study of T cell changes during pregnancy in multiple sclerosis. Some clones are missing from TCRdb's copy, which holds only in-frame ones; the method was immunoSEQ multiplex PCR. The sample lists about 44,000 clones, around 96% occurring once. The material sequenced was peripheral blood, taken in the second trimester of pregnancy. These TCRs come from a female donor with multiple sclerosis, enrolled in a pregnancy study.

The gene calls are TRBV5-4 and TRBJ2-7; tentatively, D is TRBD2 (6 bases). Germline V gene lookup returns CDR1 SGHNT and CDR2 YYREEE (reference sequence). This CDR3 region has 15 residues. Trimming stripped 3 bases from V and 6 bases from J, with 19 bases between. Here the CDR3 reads CASSSWRDLIGEQYF. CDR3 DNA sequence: TGTGCCAGCAGCTCCTGGCGGGACCTTATCGGCGAGCAGTACTTC.

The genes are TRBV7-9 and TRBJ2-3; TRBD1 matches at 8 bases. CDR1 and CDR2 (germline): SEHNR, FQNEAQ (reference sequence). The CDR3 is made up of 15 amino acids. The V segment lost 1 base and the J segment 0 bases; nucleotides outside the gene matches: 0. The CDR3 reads CASSLGQGSTDTQYF. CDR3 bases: TGTGCCAGCAGCTTAGGACAGGGGAGCACAGATACGCAGTATTTT.

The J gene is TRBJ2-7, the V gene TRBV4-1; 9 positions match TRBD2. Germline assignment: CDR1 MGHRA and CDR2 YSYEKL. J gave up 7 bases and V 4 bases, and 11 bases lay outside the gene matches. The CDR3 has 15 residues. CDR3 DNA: TGCGCCAGCAGCCGCGAGCGGGGGGTGCTAAGGGAGCAGTACTTC. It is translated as CASSRERGVLREQYF.

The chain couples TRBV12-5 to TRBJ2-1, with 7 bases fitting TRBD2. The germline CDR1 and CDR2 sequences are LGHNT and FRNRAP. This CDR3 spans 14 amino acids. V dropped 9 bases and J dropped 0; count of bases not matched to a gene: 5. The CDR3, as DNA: TGTGCTAGCGGGGGGATCTTCTCCTACAATGAGCAGTTCTTC. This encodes CASGGIFSYNEQFF.

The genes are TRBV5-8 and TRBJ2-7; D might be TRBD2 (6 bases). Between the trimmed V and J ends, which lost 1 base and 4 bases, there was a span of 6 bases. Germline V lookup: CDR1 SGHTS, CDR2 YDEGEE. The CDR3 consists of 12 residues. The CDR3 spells CASSLRGYEQYF. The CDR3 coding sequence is TGTGCCAGCAGCTTGCGGGGGTACGAGCAGTACTTC.

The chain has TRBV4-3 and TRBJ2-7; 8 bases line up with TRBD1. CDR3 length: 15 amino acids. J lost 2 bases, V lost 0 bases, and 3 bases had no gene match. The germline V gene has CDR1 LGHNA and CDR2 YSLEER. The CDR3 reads CASSQEAGGPYEQYF. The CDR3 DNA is TGCGCCAGCAGCCAAGAAGCAGGGGGCCCCTACGAGCAGTACTTC.

CDR3 coding DNA: TGTGCCAGCACCTCCGGGACAGGGGCGGAAAAACTGTTTTTT. It is translated as CASTSGTGAEKLFF. The rearrangement joins TRBV6-1 to TRBJ1-4; 10 nucleotides align to TRBD1. V lost 7 bases and J lost 8; bases outside the gene matches: 7. CDR1 is MNHNS, CDR2 SASEGT, per germline. CDR3 length equals 14 residues.

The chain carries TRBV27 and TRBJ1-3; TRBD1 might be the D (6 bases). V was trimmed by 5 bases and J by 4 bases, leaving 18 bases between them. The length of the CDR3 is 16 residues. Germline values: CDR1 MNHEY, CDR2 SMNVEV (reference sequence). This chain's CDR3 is CASSTRSGGQGNTIYF. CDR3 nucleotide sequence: TGTGCCAGCAGTACCCGAAGCGGGGGGCAAGGAAACACCATATATTTT.

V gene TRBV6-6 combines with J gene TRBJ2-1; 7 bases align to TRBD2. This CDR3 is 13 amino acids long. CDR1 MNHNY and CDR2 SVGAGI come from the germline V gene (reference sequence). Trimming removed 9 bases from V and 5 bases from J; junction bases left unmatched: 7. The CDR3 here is CASGGGRDNEQFF. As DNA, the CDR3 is TGTGCCAGTGGCGGGGGTCGCGACAATGAGCAGTTCTTC.

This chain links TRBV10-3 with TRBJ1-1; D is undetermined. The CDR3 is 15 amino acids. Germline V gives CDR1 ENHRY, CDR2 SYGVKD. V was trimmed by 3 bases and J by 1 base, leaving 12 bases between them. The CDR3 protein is CAISESSTANTEAFF. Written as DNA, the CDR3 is TGTGCCATCAGTGAATCGAGTACAGCGAACACTGAAGCTTTCTTT.

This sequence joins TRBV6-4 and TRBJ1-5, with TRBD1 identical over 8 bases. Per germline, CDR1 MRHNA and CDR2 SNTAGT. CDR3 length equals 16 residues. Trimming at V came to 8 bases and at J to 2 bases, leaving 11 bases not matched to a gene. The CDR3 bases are TGTGCCAGCCACGGGACAGGCAACCAAGGCAATCAGCCCCAGCATTTT. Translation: CASHGTGNQGNQPQHF.

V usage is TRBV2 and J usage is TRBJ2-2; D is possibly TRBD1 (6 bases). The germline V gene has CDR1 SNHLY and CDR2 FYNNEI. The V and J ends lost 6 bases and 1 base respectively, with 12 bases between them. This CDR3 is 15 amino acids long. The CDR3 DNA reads TGTGCCAGCAGGCGCGGACAGCGGAACACCGGGGAGCTGTTTTTT. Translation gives CASRRGQRNTGELFF.

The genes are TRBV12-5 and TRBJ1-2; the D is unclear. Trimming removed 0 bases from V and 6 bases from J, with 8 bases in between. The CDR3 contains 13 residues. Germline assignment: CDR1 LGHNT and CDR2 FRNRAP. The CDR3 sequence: CASGLVPADGYTF. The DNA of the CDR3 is TGTGCTAGTGGTTTGGTACCCGCGGATGGCTACACCTTC.

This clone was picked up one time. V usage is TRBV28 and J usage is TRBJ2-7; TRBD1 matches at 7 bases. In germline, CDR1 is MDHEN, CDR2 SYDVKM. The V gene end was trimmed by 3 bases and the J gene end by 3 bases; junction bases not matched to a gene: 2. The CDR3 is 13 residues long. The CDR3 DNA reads TGTGCCAGCAGTTTGACAGGGTTCTACGAGCAGTACTTC. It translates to CASSLTGFYEQYF.

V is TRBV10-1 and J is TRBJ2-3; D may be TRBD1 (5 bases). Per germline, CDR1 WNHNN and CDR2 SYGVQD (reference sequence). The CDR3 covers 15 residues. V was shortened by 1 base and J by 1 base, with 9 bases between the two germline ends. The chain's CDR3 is CASSELRGGTDTQYF. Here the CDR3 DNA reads TGCGCCAGCAGTGAGTTAAGGGGCGGCACAGATACGCAGTATTTT.

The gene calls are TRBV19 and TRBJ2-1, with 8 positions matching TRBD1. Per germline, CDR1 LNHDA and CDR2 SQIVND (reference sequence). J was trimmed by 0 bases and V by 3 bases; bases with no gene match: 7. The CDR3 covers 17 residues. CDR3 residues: CASSMRGTGRSYNEQFF. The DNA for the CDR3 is TGTGCCAGTAGTATGAGGGGGACAGGCCGCTCCTACAATGAGCAGTTCTTC.

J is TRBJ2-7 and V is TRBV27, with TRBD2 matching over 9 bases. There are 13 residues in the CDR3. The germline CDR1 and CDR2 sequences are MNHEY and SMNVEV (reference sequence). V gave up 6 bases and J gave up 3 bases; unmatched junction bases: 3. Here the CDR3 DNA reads TGTGCCAGCAGAACTAGCGGGCGCTACGAGCAGTACTTC. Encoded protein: CASRTSGRYEQYF.

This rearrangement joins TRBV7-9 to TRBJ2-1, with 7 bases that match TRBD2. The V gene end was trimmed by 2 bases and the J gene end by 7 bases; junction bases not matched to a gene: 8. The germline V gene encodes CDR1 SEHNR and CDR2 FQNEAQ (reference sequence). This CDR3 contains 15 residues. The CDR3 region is CASSLRSGTLNEQFF. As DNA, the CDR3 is TGTGCCAGCAGCTTAAGGAGCGGGACCTTGAATGAGCAGTTCTTC.

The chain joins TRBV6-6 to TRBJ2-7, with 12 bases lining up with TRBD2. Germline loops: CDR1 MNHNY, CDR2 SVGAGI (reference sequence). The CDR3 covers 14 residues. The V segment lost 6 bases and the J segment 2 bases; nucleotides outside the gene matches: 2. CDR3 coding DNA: TGTGCCAGCAGCAGACTAGCGGGAGCCTACGAGCAGTACTTC. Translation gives CASSRLAGAYEQYF.

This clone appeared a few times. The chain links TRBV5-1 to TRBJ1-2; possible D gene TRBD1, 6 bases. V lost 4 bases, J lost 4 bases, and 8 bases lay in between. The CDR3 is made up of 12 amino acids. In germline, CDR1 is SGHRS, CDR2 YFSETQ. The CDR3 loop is CASSEGVYGYTF. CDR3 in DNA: TGCGCCAGCAGCGAGGGGGTCTATGGCTACACCTTC.

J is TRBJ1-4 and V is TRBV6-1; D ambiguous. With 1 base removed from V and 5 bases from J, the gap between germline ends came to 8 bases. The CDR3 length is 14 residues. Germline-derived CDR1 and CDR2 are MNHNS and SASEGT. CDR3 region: CASSEGLLNEKLFF. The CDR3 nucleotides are TGTGCCAGCAGTGAAGGACTCTTAAATGAAAAACTGTTTTTT.

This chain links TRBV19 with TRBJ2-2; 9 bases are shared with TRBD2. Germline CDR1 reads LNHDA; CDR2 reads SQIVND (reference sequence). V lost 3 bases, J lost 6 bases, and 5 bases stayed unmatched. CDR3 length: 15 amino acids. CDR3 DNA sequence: TGTGCCAGTAGTATGGGGACTAGCCTGGCCGGGGAGCTGTTTTTT. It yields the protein CASSMGTSLAGELFF.

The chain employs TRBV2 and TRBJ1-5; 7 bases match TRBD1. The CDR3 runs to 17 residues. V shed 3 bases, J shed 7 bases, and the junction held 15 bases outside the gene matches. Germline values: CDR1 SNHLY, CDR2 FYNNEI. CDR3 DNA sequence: TGTGCCAGCAGTGAGCCAGGGGGACAACGATTGATCCAGCCCCAGCATTTT. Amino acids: CASSEPGGQRLIQPQHF.

The CDR3 DNA reads as TGCGCCAGCAGCCCGCCGGACAGGGGCGTAGACTACGAGCAGTACTTC. It encodes CASSPPDRGVDYEQYF. The chain employs TRBV5-1 and TRBJ2-7, with 9 bases that match TRBD1. V was clipped by 4 bases and J by 3 bases; unmatched bases: 11. From germline, CDR1 is SGHRS and CDR2 YFSETQ. The CDR3 has 16 residues. Drawing the rest from reference TRBV5-1 and TRBJ2-7, the complete variable domain is KAGVTQTPRYLIKTRGQQVTLSCSPISGHRSVSWYQQTPGQGLQFLFEYFSETQRNKGNFPGRFSGRQFSNSRSEMNVSTLELGDSALYLCASSPPDRGVDYEQYFGPGTRLTVT.